This is a list of T cell receptor beta chains from one sample in a study of blood T cell repertoires in COVID-19. The protocol was immunoSEQ multiplex PCR, while the TCRdb copy is restricted to in-frame clones and leaves out a portion. The sample consists of over 400,000 clones, roughly nine tenths of them appearing once. The sequencing sample was made of PBMCs or T cells enriched from blood (not recorded which). Receptors originate from a woman in her fifties or sixties who had recovered from COVID-19. The CDR3 runs from the conserved cysteine through the conserved F or W. Where a row states a size, it is once, few, many or the class of an expanded clone; other rows omit it.

clone size	V gene	J gene	CDR3 protein
-	TRBV30	TRBJ1-1	CAWSVQENTEAFF
-	TRBV19	TRBJ2-7	CASSQIGGYEQYF
-	TRBV18	TRBJ1-2	CASSQGQSFYGYTF
-	TRBV3-1/TRBV3-2	TRBJ1-4	CASSEYRAGGEKLFF
-	TRBV2	TRBJ1-1	CASSERGNTEAFF
-	TRBV6-5	TRBJ1-2	CASSYSGTTNYGYTF
-	TRBV2	TRBJ1-4	CASSWDRSEKLFF
-	TRBV5-6	TRBJ1-1	CASSFGEMNTEAFF
-	TRBV29-1	TRBJ1-2	CSVEDHEGLYGYTF
-	TRBV18	TRBJ1-5	CASSLNRDSNQPQHF
once	TRBV10-3	TRBJ1-3	CAISEVRASGNTIYF
-	TRBV2	TRBJ2-5	CASSALAGGETQYF
-	TRBV7-9	TRBJ1-6	CASRGQGHNSPLHF
once	TRBV10-1	TRBJ2-1	CASSAGPTRQQFF
-	TRBV27	TRBJ1-1	CASSLSSVAVDTEAFF
-	TRBV27	TRBJ2-1	CASSFTRMGEQFF
-	TRBV2	TRBJ1-5	CASSRGYESNQPQHF
-	TRBV3-1/TRBV3-2	TRBJ1-2	CASSPTDRYGYTF
-	TRBV13	TRBJ2-7	CASSGRQGPYEQYF
-	TRBV5-1	TRBJ2-7	CASSPVAGTYEQYF
-	TRBV6-5	TRBJ1-5	CASSYQSLGDWQPQHF
-	TRBV28	TRBJ2-4	CASSWGGSWAKNIQYF
-	TRBV19	TRBJ2-2	CASRPFRGTNTGELFF